One sample yielded the 30 T cell receptor beta chains listed below, sequenced in a study of circulating and synovial CD4+ cells in juvenile arthritis. Profiling relied on immunoSEQ multiplex PCR, and the TCRdb table lists in-frame clones only, not all of them. The table records about 16,000 clones, around nine tenths of them present only once. The sequenced sample was CD4+ T cells from blood. The receptors were sampled from a human donor with juvenile idiopathic arthritis.

This chain joins TRBV25-1 and TRBJ2-2; D not resolved. The CDR3 consists of 15 residues. Germline V CDR1 and CDR2: MGHDK, SYGVNS. V lost 6 bases and J 0 bases, leaving 11 bases between the germline ends. The CDR3 sequence: CASSDSGANTGELFF. The CDR3 DNA reads as TGTGCCAGCAGCGATTCTGGAGCGAACACCGGGGAGCTGTTTTTT.

The chain carries TRBV6-4 and TRBJ2-1; 7 bases map to TRBD2. After removal of 4 bases from V and 0 bases from J, the junction contained 0 bases not matched to a gene. In germline, CDR1 is MRHNA, CDR2 SNTAGT. This CDR3 is built from 14 residues. The CDR3 nucleotides read TGTGCCAGCAGTGGCGGGAGCTCCTACAATGAGCAGTTCTTC. Translated, it gives CASSGGSSYNEQFF.

V is TRBV10-3 and J is TRBJ2-7; the match to TRBD1 covers 9 bases. The CDR3 spans 15 residues. CDR1 and CDR2 (germline): ENHRY, SYGVKD. V dropped 11 bases and J dropped 5; count of bases not matched to a gene: 16. The CDR3 reads CAPRHSGTGRDEQYF. Written as DNA, the CDR3 is TGTGCCCCCCGACACTCCGGGACAGGGCGCGACGAGCAGTACTTC.

This chain uses TRBV5-1 with TRBJ2-7; D ambiguous. Looked up from germline, CDR1 is SGHRS and CDR2 is YFSETQ. The V and J ends lost 4 bases and 2 bases respectively, with 4 bases between them. CDR3 size: 11 residues. The CDR3 spells CASSNTYEQYF. The DNA of the CDR3 is TGCGCCAGCAGCAACACCTACGAGCAGTACTTC.

V gene TRBV10-3 combines with J gene TRBJ2-3; 13 nucleotides align to TRBD2. This CDR3 spans 15 amino acids. Germline V gene sequence: CDR1 ENHRY, CDR2 SYGVKD. V dropped 6 bases and J dropped 0; count of bases not matched to a gene: 0. The CDR3 DNA follows: TGTGCCATCAGGACTAGCGGGAGGAGCACAGATACGCAGTATTTT. Residues: CAIRTSGRSTDTQYF.

V and J are TRBV27 and TRBJ2-5; tentative D call: TRBD2 (5 bases). V was shortened by 0 bases and J by 5 bases, with 19 bases between the two germline ends. CDR3 length equals 17 residues. Germline V gene lookup returns CDR1 MNHEY and CDR2 SMNVEV (reference sequence). In nucleotides, the CDR3 is TGTGCCAGCAGTTTATCGTACGCGCGGGCGGGTTGGGAGACCCAGTACTTC. Translating it yields CASSLSYARAGWETQYF.

J is TRBJ1-1 and V is TRBV10-3; 9 positions match TRBD1. Germline V lookup: CDR1 ENHRY, CDR2 SYGVKD. The trim removed 5 bases at V and 0 bases at J, leaving 10 bases unmatched. The CDR3 has 17 amino acids. The CDR3 sequence is CAISPGTGLIMNTEAFF. In nucleotides, the CDR3 is TGTGCCATCAGTCCCGGGACAGGGTTAATCATGAACACTGAAGCTTTCTTT.

This clone was detected once. V is TRBV12-5 and J is TRBJ1-5; 7 bases line up with TRBD1. Germline CDR1 and CDR2: LGHNT and FRNRAP. This CDR3 has 19 residues. The trim removed 2 bases at V and 0 bases at J, leaving 13 bases unmatched. The CDR3 DNA sequence: TGTGCTAGTGGTTTGTCGACAGGGAGACTTGGATATAGCAATCAGCCCCAGCATTTT. Its translation: CASGLSTGRLGYSNQPQHF.

This rearrangement joins TRBV6-1 to TRBJ2-7; 13 bases fit TRBD2. The CDR3 loop spans 15 amino acids. J was trimmed by 7 bases and V by 6 bases; bases with no gene match: 9. Looked up from germline, CDR1 is MNHNS and CDR2 is SASEGT. The CDR3 nucleotides read TGTGCCAGCAGGGGCGGACTAGCGGGAGTTAGTGAGCAGTACTTC. Translating it yields CASRGGLAGVSEQYF.

This chain uses TRBV27 with TRBJ1-5; the D gene is possibly TRBD1 (5 bases). Germline V gene sequence: CDR1 MNHEY, CDR2 SMNVEV (reference sequence). The CDR3 contains 15 residues. V shed 3 bases and J shed 2 bases, with 11 bases lying between them. CDR3 nucleotide sequence: TGTGCCAGCAGTTTTTCAGGGAACGGCAATCAGCCCCAGCATTTT. Amino acid sequence: CASSFSGNGNQPQHF.

This chain connects TRBV19 to TRBJ1-5, with 10 bases identical to TRBD1. This CDR3 is 14 amino acids long. Trimming cost V 8 bases and J 6 bases; bases outside gene matches: 7. Germline V gene sequence: CDR1 LNHDA, CDR2 SQIVND (reference sequence). CDR3 sequence: CASFDRGQGQPQHF. The CDR3 DNA reads as TGTGCCAGTTTCGACAGGGGGCAAGGTCAGCCCCAGCATTTT. Full variable domain (rest looked up from reference TRBV19 and TRBJ1-5): DGGITQSPKYLFRKEGQNVTLSCEQNLNHDAMYWYRQDPGQGLRLIYYSQIVNDFQKGDIAEGYSVSREKKESFPLTVTSAQKNPTAFYLCASFDRGQGQPQHFGDGTRLSIL.

This chain links TRBV13 with TRBJ2-3; 8 bases fit TRBD2. The length of the CDR3 is 18 residues. V shed 3 bases and J 8 bases; nucleotides not matched to a gene: 19. The germline V gene encodes CDR1 PRHDT and CDR2 FYEKMQ (reference sequence). The CDR3 DNA is TGTGCCAGCAGCTTGTTCTTCGGGCGGGGGGCCGCTCACGGTACGCAGTATTTT. It codes for CASSLFFGRGAAHGTQYF.

This chain links TRBV6-5 with TRBJ2-7; tentatively, D is TRBD1 (5 bases). The CDR3 is 13 amino acids. The V end was cut by 6 bases, the J end by 2 bases, with 11 bases between. Germline CDR1 is MNHEY and CDR2 is SVGAGI. In nucleotides, the CDR3 is TGTGCCAGCAGGAAGGACACCCCCTACGAGCAGTACTTC. Its protein is CASRKDTPYEQYF.

The chain links TRBV5-4 to TRBJ1-1; tentatively, D is TRBD1 (5 bases). The CDR3 contains 16 residues. V was cut by 4 bases and J by 1 base, with 17 bases left in between. Germline CDR1 SGHNT, CDR2 YYREEE (reference sequence). CDR3 in DNA: TGTGCCAGCAGCAGAGCAAGCAGGGTCTCGAACACTGAAGCTTTCTTT. Translating gives CASSRASRVSNTEAFF.

V and J are TRBV19 and TRBJ1-1; tentatively, D is TRBD1 (6 bases). The CDR3 runs to 14 residues. V was clipped by 5 bases and J by 7 bases, with 17 bases between them. Germline CDR1 reads LNHDA; CDR2 reads SQIVND (reference sequence). The CDR3 region is CASSLGARGFEAFF. CDR3 coding DNA: TGTGCCAGTAGTCTGGGGGCGCGAGGTTTTGAAGCTTTCTTT.

The chain employs TRBV18 and TRBJ1-6; D unresolved. The CDR3 is 17 amino acids. Germline CDR1 and CDR2: KGHSH and LQKENI. V was shortened by 4 bases and J by 7 bases, with 20 bases between the two germline ends. The DNA for the CDR3 is TGTGCCAGCTCACTAAGTCGCCCGGGCGCGGGGAATTCACCCCTCCACTTT. Translated, it gives CASSLSRPGAGNSPLHF. The variable domain in full, with the rest retrieved from reference TRBV18 and TRBJ1-6, is NAGVMQNPRHLVRRRGQEARLRCSPMKGHSHVYWYRQLPEEGLKFMVYLQKENIIDESGMPKERFSAEFPKEGPSILRIQQVVRGDSAAYFCASSLSRPGAGNSPLHFGNGTRLTVT.

J is TRBJ2-2 and V is TRBV5-1; TRBD2 matches at 7 bases. The CDR3 covers 17 residues. Trimming removed 5 bases from V and 4 bases from J; junction bases left unmatched: 14. The germline CDR1 and CDR2 sequences are SGHRS and YFSETQ. The CDR3 nucleotides are TGCGCCAGCAGTCGCCTTGGGCGGGAGATGGGCACCGGGGAGCTGTTTTTT. Translation: CASSRLGREMGTGELFF. The full variable domain, its missing parts supplied by reference TRBV5-1 and TRBJ2-2, is KAGVTQTPRYLIKTRGQQVTLSCSPISGHRSVSWYQQTPGQGLQFLFEYFSETQRNKGNFPGRFSGRQFSNSRSEMNVSTLELGDSALYLCASSRLGREMGTGELFFGEGSRLTVL.

This chain connects TRBV5-1 to TRBJ2-3; 8 positions match TRBD1. Germline-derived CDR1 and CDR2 are SGHRS and YFSETQ. This CDR3 spans 16 amino acids. J lost 1 base, V lost 3 bases, and 7 bases had no gene match. CDR3 coding DNA: TGCGCCAGCAGCTCGCAGGGGGCGCGCGGCACAGATACGCAGTATTTT. It yields the protein CASSSQGARGTDTQYF. The variable domain in full, completed from reference TRBV5-1 and TRBJ2-3, reads KAGVTQTPRYLIKTRGQQVTLSCSPISGHRSVSWYQQTPGQGLQFLFEYFSETQRNKGNFPGRFSGRQFSNSRSEMNVSTLELGDSALYLCASSSQGARGTDTQYFGPGTRLTVL.

CDR3 region: CASSQVGRGGSYNEQFF. DNA of the CDR3: TGTGCCAGCAGCCAGGTTGGCCGCGGGGGATCCTACAATGAGCAGTTCTTC. The genes are TRBV4-2 and TRBJ2-1, with 7 positions matching TRBD2. Germline lookup yields CDR1 LGHNA and CDR2 YNFKEQ. CDR3 length: 17 residues. Trimming cost V 3 bases and J 1 base; bases outside gene matches: 9.

This chain joins TRBV5-6 and TRBJ2-5, with D perhaps TRBD2 (6 bases). Trimming took off 5 bases at V and 1 base at J, with 18 bases between the two ends. This CDR3 spans 16 amino acids. CDR1 is SGHDT, CDR2 YYEEEE, per germline. The CDR3 sequence: CASSYVRGNIQETQYF. The CDR3 region has the DNA TGTGCCAGCAGTTATGTACGGGGGAATATCCAAGAGACCCAGTACTTC.

The V call is TRBV7-8, the J call TRBJ1-5; D unclear. V shed 3 bases and J shed 2 bases, with 8 bases lying between them. Germline CDR1 reads SGHVS; CDR2 reads FQNEAQ. The CDR3 runs 14 residues. CDR3 protein: CASSFGPRNQPQHF. In nucleotides, the CDR3 is TGTGCCAGCAGCTTCGGTCCTCGCAATCAGCCCCAGCATTTT.

V and J are TRBV29-1 and TRBJ1-2, with D maybe TRBD1 (5 bases). Germline CDR1 reads SQVTM; CDR2 reads ANQGSEA. Trimming left V 6 bases short and J 0 bases short, with 8 bases between. This CDR3 has 12 residues. The CDR3 DNA follows: TGCAGCGTCCGGACATCTAACTATGGCTACACCTTC. This codes for CSVRTSNYGYTF. The full variable domain, completed using reference TRBV29-1 and TRBJ1-2, is SAVISQKPSRDICQRGTSLTIQCQVDSQVTMMFWYRQQPGQSLTLIATANQGSEATYESGFVIDKFPISRPNLTFSTLTVSNMSPEDSSIYLCSVRTSNYGYTFGSGTRLTVV.

The CDR3 loop is CASSLGGLAGDTGELFF. DNA for the CDR3: TGTGCCAGCAGCTTAGGCGGACTAGCGGGAGACACCGGGGAGCTGTTTTTT. V gene TRBV11-3 combines with J gene TRBJ2-2, with 13 bases that match TRBD2. The germline V gene encodes CDR1 SGHNT and CDR2 YENEEA. Trimming took 1 base from V and 3 from J; bases not matched to a gene: 2. This CDR3 contains 17 residues.

CDR3 nucleotides: TGTGCCAGCAGTGAAATCGGGAAGGGTAACTATGGCTACACCTTC. It encodes CASSEIGKGNYGYTF. The chain combines TRBV6-1 with TRBJ1-2; D is uncertain. Germline loops: CDR1 MNHNS, CDR2 SASEGT. Deletions cut 2 bases from V and 1 base from J, with 11 bases between. The CDR3 totals 15 residues.

The chain couples TRBV25-1 to TRBJ1-4; TRBD1 might be the D (6 bases). Germline CDR1 is MGHDK and CDR2 is SYGVNS. Trimming stripped 4 bases from V and 7 bases from J, with 19 bases between. The CDR3 covers 16 residues. The CDR3 DNA follows: TGTGCCAGCAGTGTAATTCAGGGGATTGGGAGTGAAAAACTGTTTTTT. It yields the protein CASSVIQGIGSEKLFF. Complete variable domain (other parts from reference TRBV25-1 and TRBJ1-4): EADIYQTPRYLVIGTGKKITLECSQTMGHDKMYWYQQDPGMELHLIHYSYGVNSTEKGDLSSESTVSRIRTEHFPLTLESARPSHTSQYLCASSVIQGIGSEKLFFGSGTQLSVL.

The chain uses TRBV5-6 and TRBJ2-5, with D tentatively TRBD2 (7 bases). The V and J ends lost 2 bases and 2 bases respectively, with 22 bases between them. Germline loops: CDR1 SGHDT, CDR2 YYEEEE. The CDR3 loop spans 18 amino acids. The CDR3 is CASSFGSWLGRGQETQYF. CDR3 nucleotides: TGTGCCAGCAGCTTTGGCTCATGGTTAGGGAGGGGGCAAGAGACCCAGTACTTC.

The V and J genes are TRBV6-5 and TRBJ1-2; tentative D call: TRBD1 (6 bases). V was pared by 4 bases and J by 4 bases, with 16 bases between. The CDR3 is 15 amino acids. Per germline, CDR1 MNHEY and CDR2 SVGAGI. For the CDR3, the DNA is TGTGCCAGCAGTTTCGGGTCAGGGGATCTCTATGGCTACACCTTC. This encodes CASSFGSGDLYGYTF.

Concerning this clone: Other nucleotide sequences from this sample produce the same CDR3. The chain recombines TRBV27 with TRBJ1-6, with 7 bases lining up with TRBD1. J gave up 8 bases and V 5 bases, and 6 bases lay outside the gene matches. The CDR3 is 14 residues long. Germline CDR1 MNHEY, CDR2 SMNVEV (reference sequence). The CDR3: CASSIRQGYSPLHF. As DNA, the CDR3 is TGTGCCAGCAGTATTCGACAGGGCTATTCACCCCTCCACTTT.

The chain employs TRBV6-5 and TRBJ1-5, with D possibly being TRBD1 (5 bases). Germline CDR1 MNHEY, CDR2 SVGAGI. The CDR3 is made up of 14 amino acids. V lost 2 bases and J lost 5, with 10 bases in between. The CDR3 region has the DNA TGTGCCAGCAGTTACGACAGCTCGGATCAGCCCCAGCATTTT. It specifies CASSYDSSDQPQHF.

The genes are TRBV9 and TRBJ2-3, with D perhaps TRBD2 (6 bases). The CDR3 sequence is 16 residues long. V gave up 4 bases and J gave up 4 bases, with 19 bases separating them. CDR1 SGDLS and CDR2 YYNGEE come from the germline V gene. The CDR3 protein is CASSLSGGRGADTQYF. The CDR3, as DNA: TGTGCCAGCAGCTTGAGTGGAGGGAGAGGGGCAGATACGCAGTATTTT.